These 27 T cell receptor beta chains were all obtained from the same sample, sequenced in a study of CD8+CD57+ T cells in acquired aplastic anemia. Using genomic DNA as the template, TCR beta VDJ and CDR3 profiling was carried out. TCRdb re-called the reads through MiXCR, storing one row per CDR3 protein. The top ten hold 0.82% of the sample, which has around 430,000 distinct CDR3 sequences, around 30% seen once. Selection for sequencing was limited to patients who had shown CD8+CD57+ cell expansion by flow cytometry. The sequencing input was sorted CD4+, CD8+, or CD8+CD57+ T cells (not recorded which) from PBMCs. Every receptor here comes from a human donor with aplastic anemia.

Regarding this clonotype: A much larger clone differs by one base, so this may be a read error. The J gene is TRBJ2-3, the V gene TRBV20-1; D is unresolved. Per germline, CDR1 DFQATT and CDR2 SNEGSKA (reference sequence). Trimming removed 3 bases at V and 4 bases at J, with 11 bases between. The CDR3 spans 13 residues. CDR3 amino acids: CSASVVVADTQYF. In DNA form, the CDR3 reads TGCAGTGCTAGCGTAGTCGTCGCAGATACGCAGTATTTT.

This chain connects TRBV12-3 or TRBV12-4 to TRBJ2-2; D is ambiguous. V dropped 3 bases and J dropped 7 bases, with 12 bases sitting between them. CDR3 length: 14 residues. CDR3 loop: CASSFLFPDGELFF. CDR3 sequence (DNA): TGTGCCAGCAGTTTCCTCTTTCCGGACGGGGAGCTGTTTTTT.

In regard to this clonotype: A much larger clone is a single base away; this may be a read error. The CDR3 sequence: CSVVRLGTQHF. The CDR3 region has the DNA TGCAGCGTTGTGAGGTTGGGAACCCAGCATTTT. The chain carries TRBV29-1 and TRBJ1-5; D gene unclear. Germline V gives CDR1 SQVTM, CDR2 ANQGSEA. Between the trimmed V and J ends, which lost 4 bases and 11 bases, there was a span of 12 bases. This CDR3 region has 11 residues.

The chain uses TRBV6-1 and TRBJ1-6; D might be TRBD1 (5 bases). V was clipped by 6 bases and J by 6 bases, with 12 bases between them. This CDR3 contains 14 residues. Germline values: CDR1 MNHNS, CDR2 SASEGT. CDR3 nucleotides: TGTGCCAGCAGGCATACAGGAGCTAATTCACCCCTCCACTTT. Translating it yields CASRHTGANSPLHF.

The chain joins TRBV7-9 to TRBJ1-2; maybe TRBD1 (5 bases). Germline CDR1 SEHNR, CDR2 FQNEAQ (reference sequence). The CDR3 runs to 11 residues. V lost 3 bases, J lost 10 bases, and 9 bases lay in between. The CDR3 DNA reads as TGTGCCAGCAGCTTGGTTGGGGCCTACACCTTC. Translation: CASSLVGAYTF.

This chain links TRBV15 with TRBJ1-2; D unresolved. The germline V gene has CDR1 LNHNV and CDR2 YYDKDF (reference sequence). This CDR3 region has 12 residues. The V and J ends lost 3 bases and 8 bases respectively, with 10 bases between them. The CDR3 here is CATSRLAGGYTF. CDR3 sequence (DNA): TGTGCCACCAGCAGGCTAGCGGGAGGCTACACCTTC.

This clonotype was detected only a few times. The rearrangement uses TRBV25-1 and TRBJ2-3; possibly TRBD2 for D (5 bases). Trimming took off 5 bases at V and 2 bases at J, with 20 bases between the two ends. This CDR3 has 17 amino acids. Germline assignment: CDR1 MGHDK and CDR2 SYGVNS. The CDR3 here is CASSFGKDSRYTDTQYF. CDR3 bases: TGTGCCAGCAGTTTCGGGAAGGACTCGCGGTACACAGATACGCAGTATTTT.

At least ten counts were recorded for this clonotype. The chain recombines TRBV24-1 with TRBJ1-5; D unresolved. The CDR3 contains 14 residues. Germline V gene lookup returns CDR1 KGHDR and CDR2 SFDVKD. Trimming removed 4 bases from V and 3 bases from J, with 9 bases in between. The CDR3 bases are TGTGCCACCAGTGACCCGGGAGACAATCAGCCCCAGCATTTT. It yields the protein CATSDPGDNQPQHF.

This clonotype was seen at least ten times. The chain carries TRBV20-1 and TRBJ2-5; D not certain. The ends were cut back, 6 bases at V and 10 bases at J, with 9 bases in the middle. The CDR3 extends over 9 amino acids. CDR1 is DFQATT, CDR2 SNEGSKA, per germline (reference sequence). The CDR3 here is CSALPNQYF. The CDR3 DNA sequence: TGCAGTGCCCTCCCTAACCAGTACTTC.

The sample holds many counts of this clonotype. This chain links TRBV2 with TRBJ1-5, with D hard to call. Germline V gives CDR1 SNHLY, CDR2 FYNNEI. The CDR3 length is 13 residues. V dropped 7 bases and J dropped 2 bases, with 9 bases sitting between them. In nucleotides, the CDR3 is TGTGCCAGCATGAGGCTAGGCAATCAGCCCCAGCATTTT. Its protein product is CASMRLGNQPQHF. Full variable domain (missing parts from reference TRBV2 and TRBJ1-5): EPEVTQTPSHQVTQMGQEVILRCVPISNHLYFYWYRQILGQKVEFLVSFYNNEISEKSEIFDDQFSVERPDGSNFTLKIRSTKLEDSAMYFCASMRLGNQPQHFGDGTRLSIL.

This clonotype came up many times. The chain links TRBV7-6 to TRBJ2-5; TRBD2 is a possible D gene (5 bases). V lost 1 base and J lost 1, with 13 bases in between. The germline gives CDR1 SGHVS, CDR2 FNYEAQ. The CDR3 length is 16 residues. CDR3 protein: CASSLGGPGSQETQYF. The CDR3 DNA follows: TGTGCCAGCAGCTTAGGCGGACCGGGGAGCCAAGAGACCCAGTACTTC. Combining the CDR3 with reference TRBV7-6 and TRBJ2-5 gives the whole variable domain GAGVSQSPRYKVTKRGQDVALRCDPISGHVSLYWYRQALGQGPEFLTYFNYEAQQDKSGLPNDRFSAERPEGSISTLTIQRTEQRDSAMYRCASSLGGPGSQETQYFGPGTRLLVL.

The chain is built from TRBV7-9 and TRBJ2-5, with D maybe TRBD1 (6 bases). V was trimmed by 3 bases and J by 2 bases, leaving 16 bases between them. CDR3 length equals 16 residues. CDR1 is SEHNR, CDR2 FQNEAQ, per germline (reference sequence). The CDR3 spells CASSFKLGTRQETQYF. The CDR3 DNA reads TGTGCCAGCAGCTTCAAGCTGGGGACAAGACAAGAGACCCAGTACTTC.

In this sample, this clonotype turned up many times. This chain connects TRBV6-1 to TRBJ1-2; D perhaps matches TRBD1 (5 bases). The V gene's germline CDR1 is MNHNS and CDR2 SASEGT. V dropped 8 bases and J dropped 4 bases, with 17 bases sitting between them. This CDR3 has 14 amino acids. The CDR3 here is CASLLSGQGYGYTF. The DNA for the CDR3 is TGTGCCAGCCTCTTATCGGGCCAGGGCTATGGCTACACCTTC.

This clonotype has at least ten counts. CDR3 sequence reads: CASSFIGTAEAFF. The CDR3 DNA sequence: TGTGCCAGCAGCTTCATCGGGACAGCTGAAGCTTTCTTT. The gene calls are TRBV7-3 and TRBJ1-1, with 7 positions matching TRBD1. V shed 3 bases, J shed 6 bases, and the junction held 4 bases outside the gene matches. CDR3 length equals 13 residues. CDR1 SGHTA and CDR2 FQGTGA come from the germline V gene.

The J gene is TRBJ1-3, the V gene TRBV30; maybe TRBD1 (5 bases). The germline CDR1 and CDR2 sequences are GTSNPN and SVGIG (reference sequence). With 1 base removed from V and 4 bases from J, the gap between germline ends came to 8 bases. The CDR3 is 13 residues long. In DNA form, the CDR3 reads TGTGCCTGGAGTGCGGCAGGGGGAAACACCATATATTTT. Protein: CAWSAAGGNTIYF.

This clonotype was picked up many times. The rearrangement links TRBV2 to TRBJ2-5, with 7 bases matching TRBD2. This CDR3 contains 16 residues. The germline V gene encodes CDR1 SNHLY and CDR2 FYNNEI. The V segment lost 3 bases and the J segment 2 bases; nucleotides outside the gene matches: 9. The CDR3 loop is CASSDSRLAVQETQYF. In DNA, the CDR3 is TGTGCCAGCAGTGATTCTCGGCTAGCGGTACAAGAGACCCAGTACTTC.

This clonotype has at least ten counts. The rearrangement links TRBV4-3 to TRBJ1-5; D ambiguous. This CDR3 has 14 residues. The V gene's germline CDR1 is LGHNA and CDR2 YSLEER. V was pared by 2 bases and J by 0 bases, with 5 bases between. The CDR3 bases are TGCGCCAGCAGCCAAAGGGCTAGCAATCAGCCCCAGCATTTT. Protein sequence: CASSQRASNQPQHF.

Many counts were recorded for this clonotype. The J gene is TRBJ1-2, the V gene TRBV5-1; 8 bases map to TRBD1. Trimming cost V 0 bases and J 3 bases; bases outside gene matches: 4. This CDR3 is built from 15 residues. From germline, CDR1 is SGHRS and CDR2 YFSETQ. Written as DNA, the CDR3 is TGCGCCAGCAGCTTGGGGACAGGGTGGGACTATGGCTACACCTTC. It specifies CASSLGTGWDYGYTF.

This clonotype showed up just a few times. The chain joins TRBV20-1 to TRBJ2-7, with 9 bases matching TRBD2. V dropped 5 bases and J dropped 6; count of bases not matched to a gene: 23. This CDR3 is 18 amino acids long. In germline, CDR1 is DFQATT, CDR2 SNEGSKA (reference sequence). The CDR3 nucleotides are TGCAGTGCTCAGGCCCCGGGACTAGCCGAACGACAATTACGCGAGCAGTACTTC. Its translation: CSAQAPGLAERQLREQYF.

This sequence joins TRBV14 and TRBJ1-2, with D possibly being TRBD1 (6 bases). The CDR3 is 14 amino acids. Trimming took off 2 bases at V and 3 bases at J, with 10 bases between the two ends. The germline CDR1 and CDR2 sequences are SGHDN and FVKESK. The CDR3 region is CASSQRGGYYGYTF. The CDR3 DNA sequence: TGTGCCAGCAGCCAAAGGGGGGGATACTATGGCTACACCTTC.

V is TRBV12-3 or TRBV12-4 and J is TRBJ2-3; D is undetermined. Deletions cut 6 bases from V and 0 bases from J, with 7 bases between. The CDR3 spans 13 residues. Written as DNA, the CDR3 is TGTGCCAGCAGATCCTACAGCACAGATACGCAGTATTTT. As protein: CASRSYSTDTQYF.

Concerning this clonotype itself: A clone one base away is much larger, so this may be a read error. The V and J genes are TRBV7-3 and TRBJ1-1; possible D gene TRBD1, 5 bases. This CDR3 spans 13 amino acids. Trimming stripped 7 bases from V and 3 bases from J, with 12 bases between. Germline loops: CDR1 SGHTA, CDR2 FQGTGA. CDR3 in DNA: TGTGCCAGCACCCAGGGCCGGTACACTGAAGCTTTCTTT. Protein product: CASTQGRYTEAFF.

The chain employs TRBV19 and TRBJ2-7; no reliable D call. V was clipped by 4 bases and J by 2 bases, with 9 bases between them. Germline V gene data show CDR1 as LNHDA and CDR2 as SQIVND (reference sequence). CDR3 size: 13 residues. CDR3 residues: CASSTGTTYEQYF. In nucleotides, the CDR3 is TGTGCCAGTAGTACGGGTACCACCTACGAGCAGTACTTC.

This sequence joins TRBV20-1 and TRBJ2-7; TRBD2 matches at 9 bases. Germline assignment: CDR1 DFQATT and CDR2 SNEGSKA (reference sequence). J lost 2 bases, V lost 5 bases, and 4 bases had no gene match. The CDR3 loop spans 13 amino acids. The CDR3 sequence: CSARLADPYEQYF. The DNA of the CDR3 is TGCAGTGCTCGACTAGCGGACCCCTACGAGCAGTACTTC.

V and J are TRBV2 and TRBJ2-7; D is undetermined. The V gene lost 8 bases and the J gene lost 8 bases, with 22 bases spanning the gap. This CDR3 is built from 14 residues. Per the germline V gene, CDR1 is SNHLY and CDR2 is FYNNEI. CDR3 protein: CASPRDARHPKQYF. The CDR3 DNA reads TGTGCCAGCCCCCGAGACGCTAGACATCCCAAGCAGTACTTC.

This clonotype was counted a few times. A read error may account for a junction end that differs from germline. The chain employs TRBV10-3 and TRBJ2-3, with TRBD2 matching over 9 bases. This CDR3 is built from 15 residues. Germline loops: CDR1 ENHRY, CDR2 SYGVKD. CDR3 loop: CASSFLAGNTDTQYF. Written as DNA, the CDR3 is TGTGCCAGCAGTTTCCTAGCGGGGAACACAGATACGCAGTATTTT.

This clonotype has more than one count but fewer than ten. The rearrangement uses TRBV6-2 or TRBV6-3 and TRBJ1-2; D is unclear. The CDR3 sequence is 14 residues long. Trimming left V 2 bases short and J 0 bases short, with 7 bases between. CDR1 is MNHEY, CDR2 SVGEGT, per germline. Here the CDR3 reads CASSYVAANYGYTF. The CDR3 DNA sequence: TGTGCCAGCAGTTACGTCGCCGCTAACTATGGCTACACCTTC.